This TCR beta chain comes out of a study of blood T cell repertoires in COVID-19 (TCRdb year 2020). About the study as a whole: The collaborator samples originated in the United States, Italy and Spain and spanned the acute and convalescent phases of COVID-19. The material from the prospective study consisted of cDNA or gDNA derived from T cells, B-cell-depleted T cells, or PBMCs. Deeply sampled blood TCRbeta repertoires from subjects exposed to, actively infected with, or recovered from COVID-19 were included in the dataset. The repertoires were released in a freely available public database intended as a resource for research on the immune response to SARS-CoV-2. The samples were drawn from the first 160 participants of the ongoing ImmuneRACE study and from over 950 subjects provided by 6 global collaborators. Nearly every sample came with metadata listing a de-identified subject ID, COVID-19 status, age in years and sex. HLA class I and class II types, where available, came from metadata supplied by the sample provider rather than from assay-based typing.

One collaborating source in Seattle enrolled patients during active infection and followed them longitudinally through the course of disease. Each collaborating institution followed its own protocols to collect whole blood in K2EDTA tubes. Collaborator samples were shipped for TCRbeta analysis as frozen whole blood, isolated PBMCs, or DNA extracted from either sample type. The immunoSEQ Assay, a bias-controlled multiplex PCR, was used to amplify TCRbeta CDR3 regions from genomic DNA. Per the source publication's procedure: Within the assay, amplification of reference gene primers was used to estimate how many nucleated cells each sample contained. To quantify the absolute abundance of each unique TCRbeta CDR3 rearrangement, sequence reads were collapsed and filtered. For each sample, productive Simpson clonality was calculated as the square root of Simpson's diversity index across productive rearrangements. TCRdb carries this immuneACCESS record with in-frame sequences only. Its versions omit some clonotypes, under half of them owing to an unresolved V gene in the studies checked, with the rest unexplained. V and J calls and clone size come straight from that table; D and trimming were deduced from the DNA. The sample table contains under 350,000 clones; only one count was recorded for about nine tenths of them. The ten largest clones represent approximately 7.5% of the sample.

From its cysteine to its phenylalanine, the CDR3 spans 15 amino acids. The only DNA kept is the CDR3, 45 bases in frame from the first base. V loses 8 bases of germline sequence and J loses 1 base, and the interval between the two ends is 15 bases. The germline V gene supplies CDR1 MNHEY and CDR2 SVGAGI. Overall results and qualifications from the work: The quantity of clinical and demographic metadata differed by source and by participant and was supplied without curation.

About this clone: Its antigen is unknown. No base quality information exists; no much larger clone differs at one position.

The TCR was taken from a woman aged 25 to 39 with COVID-19, enrolled during active disease. Material for sequencing was peripheral blood. The chain is made from TRBV6-5 and TRBJ1-5; tentative D gene TRBD1, with 6 bases matching. CDR3 protein: CASGDRSGSNQPQHF. The DNA sequence follows: TGTGCCAGCGGAGACAGGAGTGGGAGCAATCAGCCCCAGCATTTT.